The 8 T cell receptor beta chains below all came from one sample that was sequenced in a study of blood T cell repertoires in COVID-19. Sequencing was performed with immunoSEQ multiplex PCR; in TCRdb, only in-frame clones are kept and a portion is missing. The sample yields 250,000 to 300,000 clones, around 80% seen once. Sequences were obtained from PBMCs or T cells enriched from blood (not recorded which). These receptors all stem from a man aged 25 to 40 with acute COVID-19.

This clone was seen only a few times. V gene TRBV11-2 combines with J gene TRBJ2-2, with TRBD1 matching over 7 bases. V lost 5 bases, J lost 1 base, and 10 bases stayed unmatched. The germline V gene encodes CDR1 SGHAT and CDR2 FQNNGV. The CDR3 runs to 17 residues. Written as DNA, the CDR3 is TGTGCCAGCAGCGCGACGGGACAGAGAGTGAACACCGGGGAGCTGTTTTTT. It specifies CASSATGQRVNTGELFF.

The V call is TRBV19, the J call TRBJ2-1; the match to TRBD2 covers 8 bases. Germline V lookup: CDR1 LNHDA, CDR2 SQIVND (reference sequence). The trim removed 3 bases at V and 3 bases at J, leaving 10 bases unmatched. The CDR3 covers 17 residues. The CDR3, as DNA: TGTGCCAGTAGTATCAGCTCAGCGGGAGATTACTACAATGAGCAGTTCTTC. It is translated as CASSISSAGDYYNEQFF.

V gene TRBV9 combines with J gene TRBJ2-1; TRBD1 is a possible D gene (6 bases). The V end was cut by 1 base, the J end by 6 bases, with 32 bases between. This CDR3 region has 21 residues. CDR1 and CDR2 (germline): SGDLS, YYNGEE. The CDR3 sequence: CASSVSRQALLVGTGANEQFF. The CDR3 bases are TGTGCCAGCAGCGTATCAAGACAGGCTCTATTGGTCGGAACCGGGGCCAATGAGCAGTTCTTC.

As concerns this clone: The same CDR3 can be traced to other DNA sequences in this sample. The chain combines TRBV9 with TRBJ2-1, with TRBD2 matching over 11 bases. Germline V gene sequence: CDR1 SGDLS, CDR2 YYNGEE. V was pared by 3 bases and J by 4 bases, with 3 bases of the junction left unmatched. The CDR3 totals 15 residues. In DNA, the CDR3 is TGTGCCAGCAGCGCACTAGCGGGAGCTTACAATGAGCAGTTCTTC. Its translation is CASSALAGAYNEQFF.

The chain links TRBV11-3 to TRBJ2-1; 9 bases agree with TRBD2. CDR1 and CDR2 (germline): SGHNT, YENEEA. The CDR3 has 14 residues. V dropped 7 bases and J dropped 4; count of bases not matched to a gene: 5. Here the CDR3 DNA reads TGTGCCAGCACCTCGACTAGCGGATACAATGAGCAGTTCTTC. This translates into CASTSTSGYNEQFF.

V is TRBV30 and J is TRBJ1-2, with 8 nucleotides matching TRBD1. The length of the CDR3 is 14 residues. The ends lost 1 base at V and 12 bases at J; junction bases unmatched: 13. Per germline, CDR1 GTSNPN and CDR2 SVGIG (reference sequence). The CDR3 region is CAWSASGTGRKNTF. The DNA for the CDR3 is TGTGCCTGGAGTGCATCCGGGACAGGACGTAAAAACACCTTC.

The chain uses TRBV15 and TRBJ1-2; the match to TRBD1 covers 8 bases. The junction had 4 bases not matched to a gene; V was cut back by 0 bases and J by 7 bases. The CDR3 length is 14 residues. CDR1 and CDR2 (germline): LNHNV, YYDKDF (reference sequence). The CDR3 nucleotides read TGTGCCACCAGCAGAGAGACAGGGGCTTTTGGCTACACCTTC. It translates to CATSRETGAFGYTF.

In DNA, the CDR3 is TGTGCCACTGGGGAGACAACTAATGAAAAACTGTTTTTT. As protein: CATGETTNEKLFF. The chain joins TRBV19 to TRBJ1-4; the D is unclear. The CDR3 runs 13 residues. Between the trimmed V and J ends, which lost 10 bases and 0 bases, there was a span of 9 bases. In germline, CDR1 is LNHDA, CDR2 SQIVND (reference sequence).